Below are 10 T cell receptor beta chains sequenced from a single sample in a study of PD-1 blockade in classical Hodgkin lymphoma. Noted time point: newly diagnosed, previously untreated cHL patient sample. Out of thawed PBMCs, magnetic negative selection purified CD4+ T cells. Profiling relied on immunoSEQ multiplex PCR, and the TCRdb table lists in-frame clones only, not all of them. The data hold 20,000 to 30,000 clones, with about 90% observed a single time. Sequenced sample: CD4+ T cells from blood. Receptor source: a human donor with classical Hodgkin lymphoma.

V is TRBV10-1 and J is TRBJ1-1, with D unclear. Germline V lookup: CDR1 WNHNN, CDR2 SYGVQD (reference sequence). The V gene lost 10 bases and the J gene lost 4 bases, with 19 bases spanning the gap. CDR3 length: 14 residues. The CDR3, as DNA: TGCGCCACCTCGCCGGGGAGGGCGGGCACTGAAGCTTTCTTT. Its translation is CATSPGRAGTEAFF.

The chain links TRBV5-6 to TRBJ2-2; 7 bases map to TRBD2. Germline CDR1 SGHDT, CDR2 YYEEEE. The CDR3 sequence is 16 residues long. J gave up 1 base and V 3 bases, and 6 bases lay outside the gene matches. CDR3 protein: CASSWEGGGNTGELFF. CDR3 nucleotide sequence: TGTGCCAGCAGCTGGGAGGGTGGCGGGAACACCGGGGAGCTGTTTTTT.

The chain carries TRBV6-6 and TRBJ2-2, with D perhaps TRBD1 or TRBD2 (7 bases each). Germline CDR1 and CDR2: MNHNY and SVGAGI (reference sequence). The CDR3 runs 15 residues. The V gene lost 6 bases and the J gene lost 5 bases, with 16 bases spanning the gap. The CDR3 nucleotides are TGTGCCAGCAGCCCGACAGGGAGGGATACCGGGGAGCTGTTTTTT. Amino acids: CASSPTGRDTGELFF.

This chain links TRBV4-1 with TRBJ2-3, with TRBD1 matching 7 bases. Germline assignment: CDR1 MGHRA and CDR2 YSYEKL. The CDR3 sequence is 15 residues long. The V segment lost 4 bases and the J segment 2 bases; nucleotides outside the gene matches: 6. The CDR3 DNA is TGCGCCAGCAGCCGCCTAGGGACAGACACAGATACGCAGTATTTT. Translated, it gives CASSRLGTDTDTQYF.

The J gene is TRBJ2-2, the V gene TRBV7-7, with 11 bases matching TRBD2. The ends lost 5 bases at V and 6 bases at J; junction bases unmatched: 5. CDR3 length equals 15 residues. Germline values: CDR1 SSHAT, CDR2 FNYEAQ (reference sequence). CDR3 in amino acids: CASSQSSGRSGELFF. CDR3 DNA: TGTGCCAGCAGCCAATCTAGCGGGAGGTCCGGGGAGCTGTTTTTT.

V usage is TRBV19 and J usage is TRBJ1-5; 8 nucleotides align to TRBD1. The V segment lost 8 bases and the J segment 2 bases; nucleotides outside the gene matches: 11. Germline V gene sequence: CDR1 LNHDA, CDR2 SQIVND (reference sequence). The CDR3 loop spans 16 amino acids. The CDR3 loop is CASSRTGRAGNQPQHF. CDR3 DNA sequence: TGTGCCAGTTCACGGACAGGGAGGGCGGGCAATCAGCCCCAGCATTTT.

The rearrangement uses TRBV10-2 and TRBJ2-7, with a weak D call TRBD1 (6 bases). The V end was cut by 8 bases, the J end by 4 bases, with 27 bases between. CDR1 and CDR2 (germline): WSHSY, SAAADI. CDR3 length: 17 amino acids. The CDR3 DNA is TGCGCCAGCGGCATACAGGGAAAGAAAAAAAAGGGGTACGAGCAGTACTTC. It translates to CASGIQGKKKKGYEQYF.

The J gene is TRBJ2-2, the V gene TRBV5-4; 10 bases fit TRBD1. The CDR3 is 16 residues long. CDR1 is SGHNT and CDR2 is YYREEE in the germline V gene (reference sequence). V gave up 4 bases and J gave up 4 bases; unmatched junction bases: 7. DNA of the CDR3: TGTGCCAGCAGCCCCGGACAGGGGGTGGTCACCGGGGAGCTGTTTTTT. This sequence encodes CASSPGQGVVTGELFF.

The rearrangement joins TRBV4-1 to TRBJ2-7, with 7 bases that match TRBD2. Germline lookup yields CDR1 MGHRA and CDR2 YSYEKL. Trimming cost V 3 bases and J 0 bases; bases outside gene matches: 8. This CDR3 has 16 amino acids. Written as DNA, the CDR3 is TGCGCCAGCAGCCATCCCCGCGGCGGGGGCTCCTACGAGCAGTACTTC. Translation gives CASSHPRGGGSYEQYF.

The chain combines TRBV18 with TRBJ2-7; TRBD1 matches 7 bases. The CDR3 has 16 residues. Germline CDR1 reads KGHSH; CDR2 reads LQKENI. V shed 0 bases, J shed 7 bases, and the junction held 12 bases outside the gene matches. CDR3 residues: CASSPPRQGESREQYF. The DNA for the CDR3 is TGTGCCAGCTCACCACCGAGGCAGGGGGAATCGCGTGAGCAGTACTTC.